This passage covers 10 T cell receptor beta chains from one sample sequenced in a study of blood T cells in healthy people across ages (dated by TCRdb to the mid-2010s). The library relied on 5' RACE. Instrument used: Illumina HiSeq 2500. A second about 7 to 12 cycle PCR used a sample-barcoded 5' primer and a J-beta primer mix. TCRdb reprocessing: public reads trimmed at Q25 with fastp, clones called with MiXCR, in-frame beta chains kept. Identical CDR3 proteins give one entry, which carries the most common genes and DNA. This sample comprises around 1,500,000 distinct CDR3 sequences, roughly 40% of them detected only once. The top ten constitute 7.9% of the sample. Sequencing used blood. The receptors shown here come from a woman in her late teens or twenties in good health.

This clonotype was seen at least ten times. The CDR3 protein is CASSPRTTRTDTQYF. CDR3 nucleotides: TGTGCCAGCAGCCCAAGGACTACCCGCACAGATACGCAGTATTTT. This chain joins TRBV7-2 and TRBJ2-3, with a weak D call TRBD2 (6 bases). V was shortened by 5 bases and J by 1 base, with 13 bases between the two germline ends. CDR3 size: 15 residues. The germline V gene encodes CDR1 SGHTA and CDR2 FQGNSA.

J is TRBJ2-7 and V is TRBV2; no clear D gene. The V end lost 0 bases, the J end lost 5 bases, and 14 bases lay between the germline ends. This CDR3 region has 15 residues. Germline-derived CDR1 and CDR2 are SNHLY and FYNNEI. CDR3 region: CASSEALGPTHEQYF. The DNA of the CDR3 is TGTGCCAGCAGTGAAGCGCTCGGCCCAACGCACGAGCAGTACTTC.

This clonotype has at least ten counts. The chain uses TRBV7-2 and TRBJ1-5, with no clear D. The CDR3 length is 14 residues. Germline-derived CDR1 and CDR2 are SGHTA and FQGNSA. Trimming shortened V by 4 bases and J by 3 bases, and 10 bases separated the two germline ends. CDR3 sequence: CASSSSPYNQPQHF. In DNA, the CDR3 is TGTGCCAGCAGCTCATCACCTTACAATCAGCCCCAGCATTTT. The complete variable domain, with remaining parts taken from reference TRBV7-2 and TRBJ1-5, reads GAGVSQSPSNKVTEKGKDVELRCDPISGHTALYWYRQSLGQGLEFLIYFQGNSAPDKSGLPSDRFSAERTGGSVSTLTIQRTQQEDSAVYLCASSSSPYNQPQHFGDGTRLSIL.

In its sample, this clonotype was seen many times. V gene TRBV6-6 combines with J gene TRBJ2-3; D call uncertain. The CDR3 has 12 residues. CDR1 is MNHNY and CDR2 is SVGAGI in the germline V gene (reference sequence). V lost 5 bases and J 5 bases, leaving 8 bases between the germline ends. CDR3 residues: CASSPTEDTQYF. DNA of the CDR3: TGTGCCAGCAGTCCGACTGAAGATACGCAGTATTTT.

CDR3 sequence reads: CASTLWGAEQYF. The CDR3 DNA sequence: TGTGCCAGCACTCTGTGGGGAGCTGAGCAGTACTTC. The chain couples TRBV12-3 or TRBV12-4 to TRBJ2-7, with D perhaps TRBD2 (5 bases). The length of the CDR3 is 12 residues. V was shortened by 7 bases and J by 7 bases, with 14 bases between the two germline ends.

The chain combines TRBV4-1 with TRBJ2-1; D might be TRBD2 (7 bases). The CDR3 covers 16 residues. V was shortened by 1 base and J by 3 bases, with 13 bases between the two germline ends. Germline V gives CDR1 MGHRA, CDR2 YSYEKL. Written as DNA, the CDR3 is TGCGCCAGCAGCCAAGGAGGGGGGGGAGTCTACAATGAGCAGTTCTTC. This sequence encodes CASSQGGGGVYNEQFF.

V is TRBV4-1 and J is TRBJ1-4, with TRBD1 matching over 7 bases. V lost 0 bases to trimming and J lost 8 bases; unmatched junction nucleotides: 0. Germline V lookup: CDR1 MGHRA, CDR2 YSYEKL. CDR3 size: 13 residues. The DNA of the CDR3 is TGCGCCAGCAGCCAAGAGACAGGGGAAAAACTGTTTTTT. The encoded protein is CASSQETGEKLFF.

To note about this clonotype: The junction departs from germline at one end; a sequencing error may be responsible. V and J are TRBV2 and TRBJ1-6; no firm D call. Germline V gene data show CDR1 as SNHLY and CDR2 as FYNNEI. The CDR3 has 11 residues. Written as DNA, the CDR3 is TGTGCCAGCACCTTCGATTCGCCCCTCCACTTT. Translated, it gives CASTFDSPLHF.

This clonotype was detected a few times. This chain connects TRBV6-1 to TRBJ2-2; 9 bases map to TRBD2. The CDR3 totals 18 residues. Germline V gene data show CDR1 as MNHNS and CDR2 as SASEGT. V was pared by 6 bases and J by 6 bases, with 17 bases of the junction left unmatched. CDR3 sequence (DNA): TGTGCCAGCAGCCCCCGGCTAGCGGGACCGCATGTACCCGGGGAGCTGTTTTTT. Amino acids: CASSPRLAGPHVPGELFF.

The chain employs TRBV7-3 and TRBJ2-3, with a weak D call TRBD2 (6 bases). There are 17 residues in the CDR3. In germline, CDR1 is SGHTA, CDR2 FQGTGA. With 1 base removed from V and 0 bases from J, the gap between germline ends came to 14 bases. CDR3 loop: CASSLRAAGSSTDTQYF. The CDR3, as DNA: TGTGCCAGCAGCTTAAGAGCGGCGGGGTCTAGCACAGATACGCAGTATTTT.